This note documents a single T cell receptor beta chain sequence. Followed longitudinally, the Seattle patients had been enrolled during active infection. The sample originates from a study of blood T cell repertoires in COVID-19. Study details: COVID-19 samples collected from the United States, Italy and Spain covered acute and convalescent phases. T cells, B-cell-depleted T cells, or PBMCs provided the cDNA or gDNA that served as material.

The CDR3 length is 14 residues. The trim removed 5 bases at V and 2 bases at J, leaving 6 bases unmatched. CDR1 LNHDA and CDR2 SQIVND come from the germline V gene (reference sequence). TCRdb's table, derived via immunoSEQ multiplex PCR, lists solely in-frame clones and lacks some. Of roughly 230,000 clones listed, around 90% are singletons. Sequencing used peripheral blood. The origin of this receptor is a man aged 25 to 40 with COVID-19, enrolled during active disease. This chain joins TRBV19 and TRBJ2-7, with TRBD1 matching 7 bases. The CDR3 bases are TGTGCCAGTAGTGCACAGACAGGGACCTACGAGCAGTACTTC. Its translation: CASSAQTGTYEQYF.